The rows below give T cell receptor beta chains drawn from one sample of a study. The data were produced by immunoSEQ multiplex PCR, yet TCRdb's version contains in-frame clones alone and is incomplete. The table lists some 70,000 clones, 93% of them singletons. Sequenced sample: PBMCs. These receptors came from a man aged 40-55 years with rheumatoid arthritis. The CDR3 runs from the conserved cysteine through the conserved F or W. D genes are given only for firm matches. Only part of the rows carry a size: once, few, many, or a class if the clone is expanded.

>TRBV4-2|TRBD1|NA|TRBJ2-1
TGTGCCAGCAGCCTGAAACCGGGACAGGCCTTCGGGGAGCAGTTCTTC
CASSLKPGQAFGEQFF
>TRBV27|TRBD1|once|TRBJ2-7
TGTGCCAGCAGAGAGACCGGGACAGGTTCCTACGAGCAGTACTTC
CASRETGTGSYEQYF
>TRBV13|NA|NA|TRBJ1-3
TGTGCCAGCAGCTTAAAAGGAAACACCATATATTTT
CASSLKGNTIYF
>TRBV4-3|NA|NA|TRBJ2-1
TGCGCCAGCAGCCAAGATAAGGCTAGCCTCCCCAATGAGCAGTTCTTC
CASSQDKASLPNEQFF
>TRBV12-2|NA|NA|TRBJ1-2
TGTGCAAGTCGCTTAGGGACAGGGGGCTTTGGCTACACCTTC
CASRLGTGGFGYTF
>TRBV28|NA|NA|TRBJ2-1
TGTGCCAGCAGTTTACCGGGGGACAATGAGCAGTTCTTC
CASSLPGDNEQFF
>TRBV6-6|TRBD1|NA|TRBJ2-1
TGTGCCAGCAGTAACCGGGACAGGGGATACAATGAGCAGTTCTTC
CASSNRDRGYNEQFF
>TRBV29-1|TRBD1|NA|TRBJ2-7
TGCAGCGTTGAACTGACAGGGGGTGAGCAGTACTTC
CSVELTGGEQYF
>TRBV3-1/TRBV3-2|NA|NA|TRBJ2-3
TGTGCCAGCAGGCGGGTTTCTACAGATACGCAGTATTTT
CASRRVSTDTQYF
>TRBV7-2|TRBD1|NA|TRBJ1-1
TGTGCCAGCAGCCCACGGACAGGGGGGACTGAAGCTTTCTTT
CASSPRTGGTEAFF
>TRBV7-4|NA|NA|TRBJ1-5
TGTGCCAGCAGACCCCCCAAGCCCCAGCATTTT
CASRPPKPQHF
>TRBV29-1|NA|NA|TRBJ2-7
TGCAGCGTCGCCAGGCGGCTCAGGGACGCCTACGAGCAGTACTTC
CSVARRLRDAYEQYF
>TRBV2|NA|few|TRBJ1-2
TGTGCCGACAGAATTTCGAACTATGGCTACACCTTC
CADRISNYGYTF
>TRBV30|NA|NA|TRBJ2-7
TGTGCCTGCGGTGCCTACGAGCAGTACTTC
CACGAYEQYF
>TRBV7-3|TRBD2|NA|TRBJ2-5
TGTGCCAGCAGCCGAGACGGACTAGCGCGCCAAGAGACCCAGTACTTC
CASSRDGLARQETQYF
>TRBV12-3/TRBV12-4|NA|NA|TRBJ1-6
TGTGCCAGCAGTTTGGACGGCCAAACACCCCTCCACTTT
CASSLDGQTPLHF
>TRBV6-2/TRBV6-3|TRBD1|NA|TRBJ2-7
TGTGCCAGCAGTACTGGGACAGGGTCCTTGGAGCAGTACTTC
CASSTGTGSLEQYF
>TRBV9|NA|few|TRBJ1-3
TGTGCCAGCAGCGCCGACATAGGAAACACCATATATTTT
CASSADIGNTIYF
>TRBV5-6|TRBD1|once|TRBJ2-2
TGTGCCAGCAGCCTAGACAGGGCCGGGGAGCTGTTTTTT
CASSLDRAGELFF
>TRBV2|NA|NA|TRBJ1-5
TGTGCCAGCAGTGGGCAGGGGAGCAATCAGCCCCAGCATTTT
CASSGQGSNQPQHF
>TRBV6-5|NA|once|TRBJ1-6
TGTGCCAGCAGTTACTGGACTGCGACCTATAATTCACCCCTCCACTTT
CASSYWTATYNSPLHF
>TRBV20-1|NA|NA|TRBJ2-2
TGCAGTGCTGCCCCCACCGGGGAGCTGTTTTTT
CSAAPTGELFF
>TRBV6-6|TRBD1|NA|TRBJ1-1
TGTGCCAGCAGTGATGGACAGGGGGGAATTTCTTTAGCTTTCTTT
CASSDGQGGISLAFF
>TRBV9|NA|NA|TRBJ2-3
TGTGCCAGCAGCGTCGGCGTCTCAGAGACAGATACGCAGTATTTT
CASSVGVSETDTQYF
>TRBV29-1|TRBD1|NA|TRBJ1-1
TGCAGCGTTGACAGACAGGGGACTAGGACTGAAGCTTTCTTT
CSVDRQGTRTEAFF
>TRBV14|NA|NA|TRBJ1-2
TGTGCCAGCAGCCCCGGGACCGCCGGGACCTATGGCTACACCTTC
CASSPGTAGTYGYTF
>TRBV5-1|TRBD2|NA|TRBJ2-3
TGCGCCAGCAGCTTTACGGGAGGAAGGGCAGATACGCAGTATTTT
CASSFTGGRADTQYF
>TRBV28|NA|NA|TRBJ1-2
TGTGCCAGCAGTTTATTGGCCCCCATCTATGGCTACACCTTC
CASSLLAPIYGYTF
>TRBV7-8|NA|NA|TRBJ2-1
TGTGCCAGCAGCTTTGAAGTGATACTGGAGTCGGCCTACAATGAGCAGTTCTTC
CASSFEVILESAYNEQFF
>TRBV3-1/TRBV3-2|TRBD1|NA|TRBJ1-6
TGTGCCAGCAGCCCGACAGGGAATTCACCCCTCCACTTT
CASSPTGNSPLHF
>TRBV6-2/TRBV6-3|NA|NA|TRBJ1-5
TGTGCCAGCAGTAGGAGCCAGGGTAATCAGCCCCAGCATTTT
CASSRSQGNQPQHF
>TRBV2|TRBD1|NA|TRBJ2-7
TGTGCCAGCAGTGATTGGGGGGACAGGAGCTCCTACGAGCAGTACTTC
CASSDWGDRSSYEQYF
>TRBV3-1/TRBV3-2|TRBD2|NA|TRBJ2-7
TGTGCCAGCAGCCAAGATGTTGGGGGGGATACCTACGAGCAGTACTTC
CASSQDVGGDTYEQYF